The next 13 T cell receptor beta chains were all read from a single sample in a study of Graves' ophthalmopathy and Graves' hyperthyroidism. Amplification targeted the TCR beta CDR3 regions, with RNA transcripts as the source material. First-round RT-PCR with HTBI primers preceded a second-round multiplex PCR. TCRdb recomputed calls from the multiplex PCR reads with MiXCR, one row per CDR3 protein. The sample lists over 500,000 distinct CDR3 sequences, 20% to 25% occurring once. Sequenced material: peripheral blood. Receptors were obtained from a woman in her late teens or twenties with stable Graves' hyperthyroidism. Some clones in this sample may be carry-over from other donors' samples.

This clonotype occurred many times. The chain employs TRBV20-1 and TRBJ1-5; 7 nucleotides line up with TRBD1. The CDR3 is 16 residues long. Trimming took 5 bases from V and 2 from J; bases not matched to a gene: 12. From germline, CDR1 is DFQATT and CDR2 SNEGSKA (reference sequence). The CDR3 spells CSASSPTGEGNQPQHF. CDR3 nucleotides: TGCAGTGCTTCCTCCCCAACAGGGGAAGGCAATCAGCCCCAGCATTTT.

Concerning this clonotype: Possible read error: a much larger clone is one base away. The chain employs TRBV12-3 or TRBV12-4 and TRBJ2-5, with TRBD1 matching 7 bases. This CDR3 region has 13 residues. Unmatched junction bases numbered 9, after V lost 6 bases and J lost 8 bases. CDR3 region: CASSPGQRDTQYF. The CDR3 DNA is TGTGCCAGCAGCCCGGGACAGAGGGATACCCAGTACTTC.

This clonotype was picked up many times. V gene TRBV5-5 combines with J gene TRBJ1-5, with D tentatively TRBD1 (6 bases). Per germline, CDR1 SGHKS and CDR2 YYEKEE (reference sequence). Trimming left V 3 bases short and J 4 bases short, with 17 bases between. There are 16 residues in the CDR3. The CDR3 protein is CASSSVAGTSNQPQHF. CDR3 nucleotide sequence: TGTGCCAGCAGCTCTGTCGCCGGGACAAGTAATCAGCCCCAGCATTTT.

This clonotype has at least ten counts. A clone one base away is much larger, so this may be a read error. The chain couples TRBV28 to TRBJ2-5; 7 nucleotides align to TRBD2. This CDR3 spans 14 amino acids. CDR1 is MDHEN and CDR2 is SYDVKM in the germline V gene. The CDR3 loop reads CASSQTGGRETKYF. In DNA form, the CDR3 reads TGTGCCAGCAGTCAAACTGGCGGGCGGGAGACCAAGTACTTC.

This clonotype was picked up many times. The V call is TRBV5-1, the J call TRBJ2-5; tentatively, D is TRBD2 (5 bases). V was cut by 4 bases and J by 0 bases, with 16 bases left in between. Germline V gene data show CDR1 as SGHRS and CDR2 as YFSETQ. CDR3 length equals 16 residues. Written as DNA, the CDR3 is TGCGCCAGCAGCCCAGGACTCGTCCCGTACCAAGAGACCCAGTACTTC. Protein: CASSPGLVPYQETQYF.

There are many counts of this clonotype. This rearrangement joins TRBV7-2 to TRBJ1-1; D gene unclear. The V gene lost 1 base and the J gene lost 3 bases, with 9 bases spanning the gap. The CDR3 is 14 residues long. Germline-derived CDR1 and CDR2 are SGHTA and FQGNSA. CDR3 DNA: TGTGCCAGCAGCTTAGGCGTCGTTCACACTGAAGCTTTCTTT. This translates into CASSLGVVHTEAFF.

The chain combines TRBV19 with TRBJ1-2, with D perhaps TRBD1 (5 bases). Germline assignment: CDR1 LNHDA and CDR2 SQIVND (reference sequence). V was trimmed by 4 bases and J by 5 bases, leaving 14 bases between them. The length of the CDR3 is 14 residues. The CDR3 bases are TGTGCCAGTAGTAACTCAGGGCGAGGGTATGGCTACACCTTC. It is translated as CASSNSGRGYGYTF.

This clonotype was seen ten or more times. The V and J genes are TRBV29-1 and TRBJ1-1, with 7 bases matching TRBD1. The CDR3 runs to 15 residues. Germline CDR1 is SQVTM and CDR2 is ANQGSEA. With 4 bases clipped from V and 0 bases from J, the junction kept 8 bases outside the gene matches. The CDR3 nucleotides read TGCAGCGTTGCCGGGACAGACCGCATGAACACTGAAGCTTTCTTT. Protein product: CSVAGTDRMNTEAFF. The full variable domain, with the rest looked up from reference TRBV29-1 and TRBJ1-1, is SAVISQKPSRDICQRGTSLTIQCQVDSQVTMMFWYRQQPGQSLTLIATANQGSEATYESGFVIDKFPISRPNLTFSTLTVSNMSPEDSSIYLCSVAGTDRMNTEAFFGQGTRLTVV.

This chain joins TRBV4-1 and TRBJ2-7; 7 nucleotides line up with TRBD1. This CDR3 has 16 amino acids. Germline V gives CDR1 MGHRA, CDR2 YSYEKL. The V segment lost 4 bases and the J segment 3 bases; nucleotides outside the gene matches: 12. CDR3 sequence (DNA): TGCGCCAGCAGCCCCAGCGCCGGGGCAGGGGGCTACGAGCAGTACTTC. Amino acid sequence: CASSPSAGAGGYEQYF.

This clonotype was observed many times. V usage is TRBV4-1 and J usage is TRBJ2-7; D possibly corresponds to TRBD2 (6 bases). The CDR3 contains 13 residues. CDR1 is MGHRA and CDR2 is YSYEKL in the germline V gene. Trimming took off 2 bases at V and 7 bases at J, with 12 bases between the two ends. Here the CDR3 DNA reads TGCGCCAGCAGCCAATATAGCGGAGCAGAGCAGTACTTC. Encoded protein: CASSQYSGAEQYF.

The sample holds a few counts of this clonotype. The J gene is TRBJ1-5, the V gene TRBV12-3 or TRBV12-4; D gene unclear. The CDR3 has 17 amino acids. Trimming left V 5 bases short and J 0 bases short, with 17 bases between. CDR3 loop: CASSPPGWVISNQPQHF. The CDR3 bases are TGTGCCAGCAGTCCCCCGGGGTGGGTTATTAGCAATCAGCCCCAGCATTTT.

The chain employs TRBV20-1 and TRBJ2-2; no reliable D call. Germline V CDR1 and CDR2: DFQATT, SNEGSKA (reference sequence). The CDR3 runs 14 residues. The V and J ends lost 0 bases and 3 bases respectively, with 8 bases between them. The CDR3 nucleotides read TGCAGTGCTAGAGAATCTTCGCACACCGGGGAGCTGTTTTTT. Amino acids: CSARESSHTGELFF.

A remark on this clonotype: A much more abundant neighbour one base away suggests this may be a read error. V is TRBV5-6 and J is TRBJ2-5; D could derive from TRBD1 or TRBD2 (5 bases each). Germline assignment: CDR1 SGHDT and CDR2 YYEEEE. The CDR3 runs to 15 residues. Here the CDR3 reads CASSLVAGLGETKYF. The DNA of the CDR3 is TGTGCCAGCAGCTTGGTAGCAGGGCTAGGGGAGACCAAGTACTTC.